The 25 T cell receptor beta chains below were found in one sample sequenced in a study of beta chain features in type 1 diabetes. Study-wide points: All four CD4+ subsets from Type 1 diabetes patients carried moderately but significantly shorter TCRB CDR3s.

What these receptors recognize is not known. TCRB transcripts that were expressed got sequenced, as all of the isolated RNA had been reverse transcribed. Data came from immunoSEQ multiplex PCR; TCRdb stores just in-frame clones and leaves some out. This table has 400,000 or so clones, about 12% appearing once. Specimen: naive CD4+ T cells from blood. These receptors all come from a woman under 30 with type 1 diabetes.

The V and J genes are TRBV6-1 and TRBJ1-5; D is unresolved. This CDR3 has 17 residues. The germline V and J ends were trimmed by 1 base and 0 bases, with 13 bases remaining between them. Germline V CDR1 and CDR2: MNHNS, SASEGT. CDR3 in amino acids: CASSEGLSLNSNQPQHF. The CDR3 nucleotides are TGTGCCAGCAGTGAAGGGCTCAGTCTGAATAGCAATCAGCCCCAGCATTTT.

The gene calls are TRBV5-1 and TRBJ1-1; 9 bases fit TRBD1. CDR3 length: 14 residues. CDR1 and CDR2 (germline): SGHRS, YFSETQ. Losses at the gene ends were 4 bases for V and 4 bases for J; bases not matched to a gene: 5. CDR3 sequence reads: CASSATTGGTEAFF. In DNA, the CDR3 is TGCGCCAGCAGCGCCACGACAGGGGGCACTGAAGCTTTCTTT.

This clone has only a few counts. The chain recombines TRBV19 with TRBJ2-5; 8 nucleotides line up with TRBD1. This CDR3 is built from 12 residues. Trimming cost V 5 bases and J 5 bases; bases outside gene matches: 1. Germline V gene sequence: CDR1 LNHDA, CDR2 SQIVND (reference sequence). CDR3 loop: CASSHRGETQYF. The CDR3 region has the DNA TGTGCCAGTAGTCACAGGGGGGAGACCCAGTACTTC.

The chain employs TRBV9 and TRBJ2-5; TRBD2 might be the D (5 bases). CDR3 size: 15 residues. V gave up 4 bases and J gave up 4 bases, with 17 bases separating them. CDR1 and CDR2 (germline): SGDLS, YYNGEE. CDR3 region: CASSQLGKGSETQYF. CDR3 nucleotides: TGTGCCAGCAGCCAACTAGGAAAGGGCTCAGAGACCCAGTACTTC.

The chain links TRBV29-1 to TRBJ1-4; 9 bases align to TRBD1. From germline, CDR1 is SQVTM and CDR2 ANQGSEA. The V gene end was trimmed by 6 bases and the J gene end by 7 bases; junction bases not matched to a gene: 6. This CDR3 has 13 residues. Written as DNA, the CDR3 is TGCAGCGTGGGGACAGGGAGGGCTGAAAAACTGTTTTTT. Amino acid sequence: CSVGTGRAEKLFF.

The chain uses TRBV19 and TRBJ1-1, with TRBD1 matching 9 bases. V dropped 5 bases and J dropped 5; count of bases not matched to a gene: 9. The CDR3 has 15 amino acids. CDR1 is LNHDA, CDR2 SQIVND, per germline (reference sequence). This chain's CDR3 is CASSYITGGRTEAFF. Here the CDR3 DNA reads TGTGCCAGTAGTTATATTACAGGGGGCCGGACTGAAGCTTTCTTT.

The chain is built from TRBV7-9 and TRBJ1-3; 9 nucleotides match TRBD1. The V gene's germline CDR1 is SEHNR and CDR2 FQNEAQ (reference sequence). V lost 5 bases, J lost 8 bases, and 10 bases stayed unmatched. This CDR3 comprises 15 residues. DNA for the CDR3: TGTGCCAGCAGCCAAAATCCGGGACAGGGTGACACCATATATTTT. Translated, it gives CASSQNPGQGDTIYF.

This clone was recorded a few times. This chain uses TRBV9 with TRBJ2-2, with TRBD2 matching 9 bases. The germline gives CDR1 SGDLS, CDR2 YYNGEE. The CDR3 has 19 residues. Trimming took 0 bases from V and 6 from J; bases not matched to a gene: 15. CDR3 protein: CASSVGLADLLRSPGELFF. The CDR3, as DNA: TGTGCCAGCAGCGTAGGACTAGCGGACCTCCTGAGAAGCCCCGGGGAGCTGTTTTTT.

This clone was counted a few times. This sequence joins TRBV7-9 and TRBJ1-1; unclear D gene. The CDR3 is 10 amino acids. The germline V gene has CDR1 SEHNR and CDR2 FQNEAQ (reference sequence). V was trimmed by 6 bases and J by 4 bases, leaving 3 bases between them. DNA for the CDR3: TGTGCCAGCAGGCGCACTGAAGCTTTCTTT. Residues: CASRRTEAFF.

The CDR3 protein is CASSQVSGTSGTYEQYF. In nucleotides, the CDR3 is TGCGCCAGCAGCCAAGTTTCCGGGACTAGCGGGACCTACGAGCAGTACTTC. The J gene is TRBJ2-7, the V gene TRBV4-3, with 13 bases fitting TRBD2. Germline CDR1 reads LGHNA; CDR2 reads YSLEER. CDR3 length: 17 residues. V shed 1 base, J shed 2 bases, and the junction held 5 bases outside the gene matches.

The V gene is TRBV21-1, the J gene TRBJ1-5; no DNA check was done on the table's D call, TRBD1. TRBV21-1 is deemed a pseudogene. The CDR3 totals 14 residues. The CDR3 DNA is TGTGCCACACTGACAGGAGGCATGGAGCAGCCCCAGCATTTT. Amino acids: CATLTGGMEQPQHF.

The J gene is TRBJ2-2, the V gene TRBV9; 11 bases are shared with TRBD2. Germline V gene data show CDR1 as SGDLS and CDR2 as YYNGEE. J was trimmed by 4 bases and V by 4 bases; bases with no gene match: 12. The CDR3 covers 18 residues. The CDR3 region is CASSSQLTSGRATGELFF. CDR3 sequence (DNA): TGTGCCAGCAGCTCTCAATTAACTAGCGGGAGAGCCACCGGGGAGCTGTTTTTT.

The chain employs TRBV4-2 and TRBJ1-1; a possible D gene is TRBD1 (6 bases). The V gene lost 2 bases and the J gene lost 0 bases, with 13 bases spanning the gap. This CDR3 region has 16 residues. Germline loops: CDR1 LGHNA, CDR2 YNFKEQ. The CDR3 sequence: CASSQHPDSLNTEAFF. CDR3 nucleotides: TGTGCCAGCAGCCAACACCCGGACAGTTTGAACACTGAAGCTTTCTTT.

This clone was counted a few times. The chain couples TRBV5-4 to TRBJ2-2; a weak D match, TRBD2 (7 bases). The CDR3 consists of 15 residues. V shed 2 bases and J shed 4 bases, with 12 bases lying between them. In germline, CDR1 is SGHNT, CDR2 YYREEE (reference sequence). The CDR3 spells CASSLYREGTGELFF. In DNA, the CDR3 is TGTGCCAGCAGCTTATACAGGGAGGGCACCGGGGAGCTGTTTTTT.

This clone was seen more than once but under ten times. V gene TRBV18 combines with J gene TRBJ1-2; 8 bases align to TRBD1. The CDR3 is made up of 13 amino acids. Germline loops: CDR1 KGHSH, CDR2 LQKENI. The trim removed 5 bases at V and 6 bases at J, leaving 5 bases unmatched. CDR3 DNA: TGTGCCAGCTCATCCGGGACAGGCGATGGCTACACCTTC. It is translated as CASSSGTGDGYTF.

On this clone: Other DNA sequences in this specimen translate into the identical CDR3. The gene calls are TRBV7-2 and TRBJ2-3; D is ambiguous. V lost 4 bases, J lost 2 bases, and 4 bases lay in between. From germline, CDR1 is SGHTA and CDR2 FQGNSA. This CDR3 is built from 12 residues. CDR3 sequence (DNA): TGTGCCAGCAGCTCATTCACAGATACGCAGTATTTT. Its protein product is CASSSFTDTQYF.

This clone was counted between two and nine times. This chain links TRBV4-3 with TRBJ2-3; possibly TRBD2 for D (6 bases). The CDR3 is 13 residues long. Germline CDR1 is LGHNA and CDR2 is YSLEER. V was cut by 4 bases and J by 7 bases, with 12 bases left in between. Here the CDR3 reads CASSPGSGYTQYF. Here the CDR3 DNA reads TGCGCCAGCAGCCCAGGGAGCGGGTATACGCAGTATTTT.

This clone turned up a few times. The chain couples TRBV5-4 to TRBJ2-1, with 7 positions matching TRBD2. The germline gives CDR1 SGHNT, CDR2 YYREEE (reference sequence). The CDR3 totals 15 residues. V shed 4 bases, J shed 3 bases, and the junction held 7 bases outside the gene matches. CDR3 loop: CASSRVSGDYNEQFF. The CDR3 DNA reads as TGTGCCAGCAGCCGTGTAAGCGGGGACTACAATGAGCAGTTCTTC.

CDR3 amino acids: CATSTGTSGGAVFF. CDR3 in DNA: TGTGCCACCAGCACCGGGACTAGCGGGGGGGCGGTGTTTTTT. The J gene is TRBJ2-2, the V gene TRBV15; 16 nucleotides agree with TRBD2. The V segment lost 4 bases and the J segment 15 bases; nucleotides outside the gene matches: 5. Germline lookup yields CDR1 LNHNV and CDR2 YYDKDF (reference sequence). CDR3 length: 14 amino acids. The full variable domain, rest sourced from reference TRBV15 and TRBJ2-2, is DAMVIQNPRYQVTQFGKPVTLSCSQTLNHNVMYWYQQKSSQAPKLLFHYYDKDFNNEADTPDNFQSRRPNTSFCFLDIRSPGLGDTAMYLCATSTGTSGGAVFFGEGSRLTVL.

This clone was observed a handful of times. J is TRBJ2-7 and V is TRBV4-3; TRBD1 agrees at 9 bases. The CDR3 covers 15 residues. J was trimmed by 3 bases and V by 3 bases; bases with no gene match: 6. Per the germline V gene, CDR1 is LGHNA and CDR2 is YSLEER. The CDR3 loop reads CASSQDRGPFYEQYF. CDR3 DNA: TGCGCCAGCAGCCAGGACAGGGGTCCATTCTACGAGCAGTACTTC.

This clone was seen more than once but under ten times. The chain links TRBV7-9 to TRBJ1-1; TRBD1 agrees at 8 bases. Germline V CDR1 and CDR2: SEHNR, FQNEAQ (reference sequence). J lost 7 bases, V lost 3 bases, and 4 bases had no gene match. CDR3 size: 13 residues. The CDR3 DNA is TGTGCCAGCAGCTTGGCCGGGACAGGTGAAGCTTTCTTT. It yields the protein CASSLAGTGEAFF. The complete variable domain, with remaining parts taken from reference TRBV7-9 and TRBJ1-1, reads DTGVSQNPRHKITKRGQNVTFRCDPISEHNRLYWYRQTLGQGPEFLTYFQNEAQLEKSRLLSDRFSAERPKGSFSTLEIQRTEQGDSAMYLCASSLAGTGEAFFGQGTRLTVV.

This clone showed up just a few times. The chain has TRBV7-2 and TRBJ1-2, with D possibly TRBD1 on 6 matching bases. The V end lost 5 bases, the J end lost 4 bases, and 11 bases lay between the germline ends. The CDR3 has 13 residues. Germline V gene lookup returns CDR1 SGHTA and CDR2 FQGNSA. As DNA, the CDR3 is TGTGCCAGCAGCCAACAGACAGGCTATGGCTACACCTTC. Protein: CASSQQTGYGYTF.

The genes are TRBV4-3 and TRBJ2-3, with 9 bases fitting TRBD2. The germline CDR1 and CDR2 sequences are LGHNA and YSLEER. The V gene end was trimmed by 0 bases and the J gene end by 1 base; junction bases not matched to a gene: 2. The CDR3 spans 16 residues. The CDR3 reads CASSQDASGGTDTQYF. The CDR3, as DNA: TGCGCCAGCAGCCAAGATGCTAGCGGGGGCACAGATACGCAGTATTTT.

This clone was seen only a few times. This rearrangement joins TRBV18 to TRBJ1-5; 10 nucleotides line up with TRBD1. Germline lookup yields CDR1 KGHSH and CDR2 LQKENI. V lost 10 bases, J lost 6 bases, and 12 bases stayed unmatched. The CDR3 contains 15 residues. DNA for the CDR3: TGTGCCACGACTACCGGGACAGGGGTTGGTCAGCCCCAGCATTTT. Amino acid sequence: CATTTGTGVGQPQHF.

This clone was counted between two and nine times. The germline gene is not matched at one end of the junction; a read error may be the cause. CDR3 sequence: CASSLVAGNSDEQYF. DNA of the CDR3: TGTGCCAGCAGCTTAGTGGCGGGTAACTCCGACGAGCAGTACTTC. This chain joins TRBV7-2 and TRBJ2-7; possible D gene TRBD2, 5 bases. The germline gives CDR1 SGHTA, CDR2 FQGNSA. This CDR3 is built from 15 residues.